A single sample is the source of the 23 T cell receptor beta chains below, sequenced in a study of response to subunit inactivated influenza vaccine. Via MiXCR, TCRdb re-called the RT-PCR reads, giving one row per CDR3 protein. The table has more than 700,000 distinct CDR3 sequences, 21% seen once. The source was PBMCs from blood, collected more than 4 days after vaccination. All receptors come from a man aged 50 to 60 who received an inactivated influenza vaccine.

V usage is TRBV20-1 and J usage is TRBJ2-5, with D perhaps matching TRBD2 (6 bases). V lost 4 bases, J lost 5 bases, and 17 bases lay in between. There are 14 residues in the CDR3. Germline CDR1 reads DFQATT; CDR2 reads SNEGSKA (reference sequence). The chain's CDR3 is CSANDAGLIETQYF. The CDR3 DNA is TGCAGTGCTAACGATGCGGGGCTAATTGAGACCCAGTACTTC.

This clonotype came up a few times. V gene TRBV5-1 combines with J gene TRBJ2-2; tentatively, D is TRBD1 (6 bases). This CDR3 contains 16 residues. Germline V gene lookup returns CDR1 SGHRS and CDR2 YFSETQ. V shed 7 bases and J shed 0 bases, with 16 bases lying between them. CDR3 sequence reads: CASVRDTIANTGELFF. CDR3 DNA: TGCGCCAGCGTCCGGGACACTATAGCGAACACCGGGGAGCTGTTTTTT.

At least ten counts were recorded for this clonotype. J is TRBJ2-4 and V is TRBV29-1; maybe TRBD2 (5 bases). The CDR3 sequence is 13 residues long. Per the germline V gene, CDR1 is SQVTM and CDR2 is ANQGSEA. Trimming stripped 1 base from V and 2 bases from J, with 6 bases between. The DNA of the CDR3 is TGCAGCGTTGAAGGAGGGCCCAAAAACATTCAGTACTTC. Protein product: CSVEGGPKNIQYF.

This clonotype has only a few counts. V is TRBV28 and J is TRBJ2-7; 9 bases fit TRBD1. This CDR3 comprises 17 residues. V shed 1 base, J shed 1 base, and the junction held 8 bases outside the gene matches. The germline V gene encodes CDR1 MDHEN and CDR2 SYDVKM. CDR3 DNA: TGTGCCAGCAGTTTATCTCCTGGGACAGGGTGGTCCTACGAGCAGTACTTC. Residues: CASSLSPGTGWSYEQYF.

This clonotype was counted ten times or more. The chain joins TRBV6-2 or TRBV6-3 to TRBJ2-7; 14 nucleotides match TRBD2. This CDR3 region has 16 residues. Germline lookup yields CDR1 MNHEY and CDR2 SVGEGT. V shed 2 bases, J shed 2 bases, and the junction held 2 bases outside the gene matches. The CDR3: CASSYETSGRAYEQYF. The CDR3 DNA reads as TGTGCCAGCAGTTACGAGACTAGCGGGAGGGCCTACGAGCAGTACTTC.

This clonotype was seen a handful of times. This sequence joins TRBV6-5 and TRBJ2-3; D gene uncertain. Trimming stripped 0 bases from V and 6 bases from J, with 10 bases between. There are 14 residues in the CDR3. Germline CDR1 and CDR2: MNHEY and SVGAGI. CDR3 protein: CASSYSSLGDTQYF. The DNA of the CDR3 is TGTGCCAGCAGTTACTCGAGTCTTGGGGATACGCAGTATTTT.

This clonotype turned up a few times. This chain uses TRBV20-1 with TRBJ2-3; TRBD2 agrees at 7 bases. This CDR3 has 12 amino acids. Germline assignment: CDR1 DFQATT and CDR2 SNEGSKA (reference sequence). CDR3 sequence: CGGDRRADTQYF. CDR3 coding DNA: TGCGGGGGGGATCGTAGGGCAGATACGCAGTATTTT.

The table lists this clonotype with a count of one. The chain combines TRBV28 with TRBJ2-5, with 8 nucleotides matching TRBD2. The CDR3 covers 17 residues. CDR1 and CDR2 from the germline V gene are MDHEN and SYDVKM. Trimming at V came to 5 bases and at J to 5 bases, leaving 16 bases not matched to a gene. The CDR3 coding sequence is TGTGCCAGCAGTCCAGGGGTTTCTAGCGGCGGGGGGGAGACCCAGTACTTC. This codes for CASSPGVSSGGGETQYF.

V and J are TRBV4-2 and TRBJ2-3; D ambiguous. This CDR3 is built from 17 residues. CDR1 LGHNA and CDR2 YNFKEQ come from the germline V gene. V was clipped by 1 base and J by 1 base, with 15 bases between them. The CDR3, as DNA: TGTGCCAGCAGCCAAGGCCAGGCGGTGGTCGGCACAGATACGCAGTATTTT. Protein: CASSQGQAVVGTDTQYF.

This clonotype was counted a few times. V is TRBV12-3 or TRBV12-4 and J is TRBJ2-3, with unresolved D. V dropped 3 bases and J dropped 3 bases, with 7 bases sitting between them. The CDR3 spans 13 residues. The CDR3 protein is CASSFAITDTQYF. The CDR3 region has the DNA TGTGCCAGCAGTTTCGCTATAACAGATACGCAGTATTTT.

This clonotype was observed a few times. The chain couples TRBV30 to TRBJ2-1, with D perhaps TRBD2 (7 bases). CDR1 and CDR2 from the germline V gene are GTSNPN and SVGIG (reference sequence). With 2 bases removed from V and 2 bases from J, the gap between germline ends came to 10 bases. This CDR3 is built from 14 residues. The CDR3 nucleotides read TGTGCCTGGAGTCAGGGGAGGGCCTACAATGAGCAGTTCTTC. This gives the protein CAWSQGRAYNEQFF. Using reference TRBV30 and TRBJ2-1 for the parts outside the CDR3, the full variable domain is SQTIHQWPATLVQPVGSPLSLECTVEGTSNPNLYWYRQAAGRGLQLLFYSVGIGQISSEVPQNLSASRPQDRQFILSSKKLLLSDSGFYLCAWSQGRAYNEQFFGPGTRLTVL.

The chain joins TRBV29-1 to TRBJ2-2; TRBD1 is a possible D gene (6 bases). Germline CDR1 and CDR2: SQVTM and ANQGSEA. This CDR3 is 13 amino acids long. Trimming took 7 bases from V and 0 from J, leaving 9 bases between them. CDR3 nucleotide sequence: TGCAGCGCCTGGACAGCGAACACCGGGGAGCTGTTTTTT. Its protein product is CSAWTANTGELFF.

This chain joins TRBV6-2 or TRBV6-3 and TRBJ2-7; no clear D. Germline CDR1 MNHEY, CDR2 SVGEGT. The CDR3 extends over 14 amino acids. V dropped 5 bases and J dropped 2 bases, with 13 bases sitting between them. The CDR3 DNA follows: TGTGCCAGCAGTCAAGCCCTGAGCCCCTACGAGCAGTACTTC. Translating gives CASSQALSPYEQYF.

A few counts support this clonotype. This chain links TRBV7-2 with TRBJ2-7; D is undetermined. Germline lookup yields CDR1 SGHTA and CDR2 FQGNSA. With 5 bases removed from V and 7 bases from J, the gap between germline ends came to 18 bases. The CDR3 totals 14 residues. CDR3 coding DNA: TGTGCCAGCAGCACACGTCCCCACCGGAAAGAGCAGTACTTC. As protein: CASSTRPHRKEQYF. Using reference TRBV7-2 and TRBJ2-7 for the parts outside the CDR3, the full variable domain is GAGVSQSPSNKVTEKGKDVELRCDPISGHTALYWYRQSLGQGLEFLIYFQGNSAPDKSGLPSDRFSAERTGGSVSTLTIQRTQQEDSAVYLCASSTRPHRKEQYFGPGTRLTVT.

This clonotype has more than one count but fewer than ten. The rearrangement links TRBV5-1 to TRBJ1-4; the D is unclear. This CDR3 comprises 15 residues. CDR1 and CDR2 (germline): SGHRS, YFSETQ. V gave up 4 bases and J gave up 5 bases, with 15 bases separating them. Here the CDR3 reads CASSVVPQPNEKLFF. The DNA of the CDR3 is TGCGCCAGCAGCGTGGTCCCACAGCCAAATGAAAAACTGTTTTTT.

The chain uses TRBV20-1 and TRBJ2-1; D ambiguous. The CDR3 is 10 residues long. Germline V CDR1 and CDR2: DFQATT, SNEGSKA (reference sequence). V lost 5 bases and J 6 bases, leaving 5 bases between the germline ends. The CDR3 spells CSAGSNEQFF. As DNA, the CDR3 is TGCAGTGCTGGATCCAATGAGCAGTTCTTC.

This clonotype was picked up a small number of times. The CDR3 reads CASSPGLAGEVTQYF. The CDR3 DNA sequence: TGTGCCAGCAGCCCGGGACTAGCGGGGGAGGTGACCCAGTACTTC. The chain carries TRBV7-2 and TRBJ2-5; 14 positions match TRBD2. V trimming: 5 bases; J trimming: 7 bases; junction bases outside the gene matches: 6. The CDR3 sequence is 15 residues long. Germline CDR1 reads SGHTA; CDR2 reads FQGNSA.

CDR3 in amino acids: CASSQDIGTNTGELFF. CDR3 bases: TGCGCCAGCAGCCAAGATATAGGGACGAACACCGGGGAGCTGTTTTTT. The rearrangement uses TRBV4-3 and TRBJ2-2; D not resolved. There are 16 residues in the CDR3. Germline V lookup: CDR1 LGHNA, CDR2 YSLEER. Trimming took 0 bases from V and 0 from J, leaving 8 bases between them.

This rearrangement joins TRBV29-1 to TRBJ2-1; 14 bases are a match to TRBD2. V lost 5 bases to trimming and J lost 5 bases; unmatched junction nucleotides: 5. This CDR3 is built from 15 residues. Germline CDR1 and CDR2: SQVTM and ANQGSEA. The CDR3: CSVFGTSGSNNEQFF. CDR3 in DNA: TGCAGCGTTTTCGGGACTAGCGGGAGCAACAATGAGCAGTTCTTC.

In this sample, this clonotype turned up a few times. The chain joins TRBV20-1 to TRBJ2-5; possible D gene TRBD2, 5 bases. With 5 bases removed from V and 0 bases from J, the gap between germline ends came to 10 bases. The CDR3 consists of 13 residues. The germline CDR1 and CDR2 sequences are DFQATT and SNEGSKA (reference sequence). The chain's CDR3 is CSASDGNQETQYF. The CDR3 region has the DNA TGCAGTGCTTCGGACGGGAACCAAGAGACCCAGTACTTC.

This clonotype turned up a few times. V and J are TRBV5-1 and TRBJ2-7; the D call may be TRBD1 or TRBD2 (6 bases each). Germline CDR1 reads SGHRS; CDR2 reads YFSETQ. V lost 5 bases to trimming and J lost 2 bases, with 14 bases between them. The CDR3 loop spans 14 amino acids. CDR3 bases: TGCGCCAGCAGTGCGTCGGGGGCGACCTACGAGCAGTACTTC. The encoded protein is CASSASGATYEQYF.

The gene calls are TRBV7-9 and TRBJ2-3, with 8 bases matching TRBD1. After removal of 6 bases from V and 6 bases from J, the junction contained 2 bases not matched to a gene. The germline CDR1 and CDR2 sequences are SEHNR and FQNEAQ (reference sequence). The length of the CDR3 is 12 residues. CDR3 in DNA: TGTGCCAGCAGGGACAGGGTTGATACGCAGTATTTT. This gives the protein CASRDRVDTQYF.

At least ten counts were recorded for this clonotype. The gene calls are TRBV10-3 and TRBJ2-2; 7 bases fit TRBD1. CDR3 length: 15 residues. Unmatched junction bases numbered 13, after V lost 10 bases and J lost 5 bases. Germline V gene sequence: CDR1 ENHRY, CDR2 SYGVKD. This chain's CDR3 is CATVQTTGETGELFF. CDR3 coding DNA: TGTGCCACCGTACAAACCACAGGGGAAACCGGGGAGCTGTTTTTT.